This T cell receptor beta chain was captured in a study of technical replicates of blood from a handful of donors (dated by TCRdb to about 2017). The library was produced with the immunoSEQ multiplex PCR assay. The clones in this table, taken by TCRdb from immuneACCESS, are in-frame only. Not every clone is retained; where verified, under half of the shortfall comes from an unresolved V gene, and the cause of the rest is unknown. Counted in this sample were roughly 14,000 clones; roughly four fifths of them appeared once. The top ten clones comprise 9.5% to 15% of the sample. A note on this clone: Its antigen specificity is not known. No base quality information exists; no much larger clone differs at one position.

The CDR3, from cysteine to phenylalanine, totals 15 residues. Left in the record is the CDR3 DNA by itself, 45 bases read in frame from the first base. The junction carries 11 bases between V and J, which are trimmed by 2 bases and 2 bases respectively. The germline V gene supplies CDR1 MNHNS and CDR2 SASEGT. The sample comprised PBMCs. The TCR originated in a human donor in good health. The receptor chain draws on TRBV6-1 and TRBJ2-3; no D gene can be assigned with confidence. The DNA is as follows: TGTGCCAGCAGTGAAAGTACAGATTACACAGATACGCAGTATTTT. The translation is CASSESTDYTDTQYF.